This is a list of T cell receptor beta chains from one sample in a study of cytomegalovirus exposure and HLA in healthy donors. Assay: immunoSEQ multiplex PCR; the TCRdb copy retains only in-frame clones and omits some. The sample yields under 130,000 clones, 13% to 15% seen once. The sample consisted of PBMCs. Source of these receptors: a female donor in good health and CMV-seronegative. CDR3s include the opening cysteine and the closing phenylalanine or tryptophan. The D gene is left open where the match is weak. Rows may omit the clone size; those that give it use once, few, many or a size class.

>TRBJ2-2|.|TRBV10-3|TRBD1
CAITDRADPPGELFF
TGTGCCATCACTGACAGGGCTGATCCGCCCGGGGAGCTGTTTTTT
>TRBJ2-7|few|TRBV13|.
CASSEAGHRAYEQYF
TGTGCCAGCAGCGAGGCCGGACACCGGGCCTACGAGCAGTACTTC
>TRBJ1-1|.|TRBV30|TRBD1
CAWSSGTGGREAFF
TGTGCCTGGAGTTCGGGGACAGGGGGCAGGGAGGCTTTCTTT
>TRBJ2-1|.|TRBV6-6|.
CASSYAGATGEQFF
TGTGCCAGCAGTTACGCGGGTGCGACCGGCGAGCAGTTCTTC
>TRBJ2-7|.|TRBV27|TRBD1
CASSLQDRAYEQYF
TGTGCCAGCAGTTTACAGGACAGGGCTTACGAGCAGTACTTC
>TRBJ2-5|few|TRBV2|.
CASSSETQYF
TGTGCCAGCAGCTCAGAGACCCAGTACTTC
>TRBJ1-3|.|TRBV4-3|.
CASSQVGGSGNTIYF
TGCGCCAGCAGCCAAGTGGGGGGTTCTGGAAACACCATATATTTT
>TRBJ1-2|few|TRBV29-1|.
CSVRQALNYGYTF
TGCAGCGTACGACAGGCCCTGAACTATGGCTACACCTTC
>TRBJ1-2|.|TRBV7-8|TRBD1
CASSLAPTGIGYGYTF
TGTGCCAGCAGCTTAGCACCGACAGGGATTGGGTATGGCTACACCTTC
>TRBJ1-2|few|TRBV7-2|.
CASSLGVMEGSGYGYTF
TGTGCCAGCAGCTTAGGGGTAATGGAGGGGAGCGGCTATGGCTACACCTTC
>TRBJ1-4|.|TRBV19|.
CASSMSTVPTNEKLFF
TGTGCCAGTAGTATGTCGACAGTCCCAACTAATGAAAAACTGTTTTTT
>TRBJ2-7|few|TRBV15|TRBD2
CATSRGPSGRTYEQYF
TGTGCCACCAGCAGAGGACCTAGCGGGAGAACCTACGAGCAGTACTTC
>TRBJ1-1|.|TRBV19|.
CASSIENGEAFF
TGTGCCAGTAGTATAGAAAACGGTGAAGCTTTCTTT
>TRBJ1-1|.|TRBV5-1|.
CASSLDSGLAFF
TGCGCCAGCAGCTTGGATTCGGGATTGGCTTTCTTT
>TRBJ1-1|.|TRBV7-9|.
CASSLGAGRSTEAFF
TGTGCCAGCAGCTTAGGGGCAGGGAGGAGCACTGAAGCTTTCTTT
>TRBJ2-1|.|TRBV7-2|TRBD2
CASSLARLAGETHNEQFF
TGTGCCAGCAGCTTAGCTCGGCTAGCGGGAGAAACACACAATGAGCAGTTCTTC
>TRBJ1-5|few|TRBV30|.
CAWSGSNQPQHF
TGTGCCTGGTCGGGGAGCAATCAGCCCCAGCATTTT
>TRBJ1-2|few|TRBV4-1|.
CASSPSGSNYGYTF
TGCGCCAGCAGCCCGTCCGGGTCTAACTATGGCTACACCTTC
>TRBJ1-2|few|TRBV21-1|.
CASSKREGGLYGYTF
TGTGCCAGCAGCAAGAGGGAGGGAGGCTTGTATGGCTACACCTTC
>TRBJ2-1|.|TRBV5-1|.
CASSAVEWSYNEQFF
TGCGCCAGCAGCGCGGTTGAATGGTCCTACAATGAGCAGTTCTTC
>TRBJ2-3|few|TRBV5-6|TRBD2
CASSLLGLAGDSDTQYF
TGTGCCAGCAGCTTGCTGGGACTAGCGGGAGATTCAGATACGCAGTATTTT
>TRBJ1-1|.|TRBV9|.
CASSVEGDMNTEAFF
TGTGCCAGCAGCGTAGAGGGGGACATGAACACTGAAGCTTTCTTT
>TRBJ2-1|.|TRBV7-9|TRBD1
CASSLAGTGGYNEQFF
TGTGCCAGCAGCTTAGCCGGGACAGGGGGCTACAATGAGCAGTTCTTC
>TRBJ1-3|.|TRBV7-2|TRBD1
CASSLGPPIQGAAGNTIYF
TGTGCCAGCAGCTTAGGGCCCCCGATTCAGGGGGCTGCAGGAAACACCATATATTTT
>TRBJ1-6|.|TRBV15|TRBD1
CATSRRTGENSPLHF
TGTGCCACCAGCCGAAGGACAGGGGAAAATTCACCCCTCCACTTT
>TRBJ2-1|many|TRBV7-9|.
CASAGDYNEQFF
TGTGCCAGCGCAGGGGACTACAATGAGCAGTTCTTC
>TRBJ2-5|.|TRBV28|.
CASSSTQGGFETQYF
TGTGCCAGCAGTTCTACACAGGGGGGGTTCGAGACCCAGTACTTC
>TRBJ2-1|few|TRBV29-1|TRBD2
CSVGWPGGDEQFF
TGCAGCGTGGGGTGGCCGGGGGGAGATGAGCAGTTCTTC
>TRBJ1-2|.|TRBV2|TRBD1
CASRGDRPEVGYTF
TGTGCCAGCAGAGGGGACAGACCCGAGGTTGGCTACACCTTC
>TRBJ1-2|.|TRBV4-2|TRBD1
CASSQASGQGGGYTF
TGTGCCAGCAGCCAAGCCTCCGGACAGGGTGGTGGCTACACCTTC
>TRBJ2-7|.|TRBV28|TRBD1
CASSFLTGGSSYEQYF
TGTGCCAGCAGTTTCCTGACAGGGGGGAGCTCCTACGAGCAGTACTTC
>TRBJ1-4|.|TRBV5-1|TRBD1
CASSWGTGREKLFF
TGCGCCAGCAGCTGGGGGACAGGGAGGGAAAAACTGTTTTTT
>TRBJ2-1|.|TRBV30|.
CAWELEGVGEQFF
TGTGCCTGGGAGCTAGAGGGAGTCGGGGAGCAGTTCTTC
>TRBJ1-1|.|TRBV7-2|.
CASSLAHSMNTEAFF
TGTGCCAGCAGCTTAGCGCACAGCATGAACACTGAAGCTTTCTTT
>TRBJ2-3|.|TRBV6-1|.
CASSEGSGALLTQYF
TGTGCCAGCAGTGAAGGTTCAGGGGCCCTTCTTACGCAGTATTTT
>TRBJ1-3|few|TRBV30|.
CAWSSGYSGNTIYF
TGTGCCTGGAGTAGCGGGTACTCTGGAAACACCATATATTTT
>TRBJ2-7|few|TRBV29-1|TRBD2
CSVRLAGRGEQYF
TGCAGCGTGAGACTAGCGGGGAGGGGAGAGCAGTACTTC
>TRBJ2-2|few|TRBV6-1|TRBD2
CASRGGLANTGELFF
TGTGCCAGCAGGGGGGGACTAGCGAACACCGGGGAGCTGTTTTTT
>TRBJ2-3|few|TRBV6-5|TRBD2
CACRPGGSTDTQYF
TGTGCCTGCCGGCCGGGAGGGAGCACAGATACGCAGTATTTT
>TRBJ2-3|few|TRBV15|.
CATSREATTVSTDTQYF
TGTGCCACCAGCAGAGAGGCCACGACAGTTTCCACAGATACGCAGTATTTT
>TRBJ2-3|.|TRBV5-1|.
CASSLYRDTDTQYF
TGCGCCAGCAGCTTGTACAGGGACACAGATACGCAGTATTTT
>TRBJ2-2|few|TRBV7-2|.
CASSLDRHGELFF
TGTGCCAGCAGCTTAGACAGGCACGGGGAGCTGTTTTTT
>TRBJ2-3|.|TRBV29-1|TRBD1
CSVSQGATDTQYF
TGCAGCGTTAGTCAGGGGGCCACAGATACGCAGTATTTT
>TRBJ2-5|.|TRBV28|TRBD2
CASSPGRVQETQYF
TGTGCCAGCAGTCCTGGGAGGGTTCAAGAGACCCAGTACTTC
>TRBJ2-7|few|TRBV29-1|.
CSVVGGIPNYEQYF
TGCAGCGTTGTAGGAGGGATCCCCAACTACGAGCAGTACTTC
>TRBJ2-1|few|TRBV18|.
CASSPLEDNEQFF
TGTGCCAGCTCACCACTCGAGGACAATGAGCAGTTCTTC
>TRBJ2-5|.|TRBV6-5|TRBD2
CASSYLRAGVAETQYF
TGTGCCAGCAGTTACCTTCGGGCGGGAGTGGCGGAGACCCAGTACTTC
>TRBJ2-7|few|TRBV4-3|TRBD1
CASSHLRDRKECEQYF
TGCGCCAGCAGCCATCTCCGGGACAGAAAAGAGTGCGAGCAGTACTTC
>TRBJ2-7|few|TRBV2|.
CAGKIRYEQYF
TGTGCCGGCAAAATCCGCTACGAGCAGTACTTC
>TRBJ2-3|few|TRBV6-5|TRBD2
CASSYRLAGDTQYF
TGTGCCAGCAGTTACCGCCTAGCGGGAGATACGCAGTATTTT
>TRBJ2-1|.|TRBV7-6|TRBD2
CASSAAGGPSYNEQFF
TGTGCCAGCAGCGCAGCGGGAGGGCCGTCCTACAATGAGCAGTTCTTC
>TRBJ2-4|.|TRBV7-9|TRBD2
CASSPARLAGGPNIQYF
TGTGCCAGCAGCCCCGCCCGACTAGCGGGAGGGCCGAACATTCAGTACTTC
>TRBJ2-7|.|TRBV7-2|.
CASSSTRYEQYF
TGTGCCAGCAGCTCCACTCGTTACGAGCAGTACTTC